This T cell receptor (beta chain) was sequenced in a study of T cell responses to AZD1222 COVID-19 vaccine. Sequencing was performed with immunoSEQ multiplex PCR; in TCRdb, only in-frame clones are kept and a portion is missing. The sample has more than 95,000 clones, around nine tenths seen once; the top ten hold about 8.7%. In its sample, this clone was seen once. The sequence came from an adult in good health. Sequences were derived from peripheral blood, sampled on day 0 of AZD1222 vaccination.

CDR3 sequence reads: CASTPRGDSSGETQYF. The CDR3 region has the DNA TGTGCCAGCACTCCCAGAGGGGATTCCAGCGGGGAGACCCAGTACTTC. The chain is built from TRBV7-2 and TRBJ2-5, with a possible D match to TRBD2 (6 bases). This CDR3 contains 16 residues. V was shortened by 7 bases and J by 5 bases, with 23 bases between the two germline ends. Germline assignment: CDR1 SGHTA and CDR2 FQGNSA.